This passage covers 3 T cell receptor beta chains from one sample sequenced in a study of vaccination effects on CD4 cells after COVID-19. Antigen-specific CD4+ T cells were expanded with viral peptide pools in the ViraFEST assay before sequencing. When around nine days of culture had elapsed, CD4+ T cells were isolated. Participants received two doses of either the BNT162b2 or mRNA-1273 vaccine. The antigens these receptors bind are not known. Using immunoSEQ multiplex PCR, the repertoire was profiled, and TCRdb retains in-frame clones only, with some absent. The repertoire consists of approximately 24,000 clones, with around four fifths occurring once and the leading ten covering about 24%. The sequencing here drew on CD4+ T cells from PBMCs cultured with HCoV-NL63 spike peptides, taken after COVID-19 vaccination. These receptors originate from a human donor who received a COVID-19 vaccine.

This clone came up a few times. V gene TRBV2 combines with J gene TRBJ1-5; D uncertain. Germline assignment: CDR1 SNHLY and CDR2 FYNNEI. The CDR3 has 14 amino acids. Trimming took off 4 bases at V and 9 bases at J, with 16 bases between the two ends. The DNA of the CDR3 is TGTGCCAGCAGTGTTCGTCCAGGAACGGTGCCCCAGCATTTT. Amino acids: CASSVRPGTVPQHF.

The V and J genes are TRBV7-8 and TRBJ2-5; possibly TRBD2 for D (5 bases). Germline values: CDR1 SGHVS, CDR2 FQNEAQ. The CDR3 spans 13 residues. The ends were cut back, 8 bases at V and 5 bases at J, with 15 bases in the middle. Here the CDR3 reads CASGKGGDETQYF. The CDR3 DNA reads TGTGCCAGCGGAAAAGGAGGAGACGAGACCCAGTACTTC.

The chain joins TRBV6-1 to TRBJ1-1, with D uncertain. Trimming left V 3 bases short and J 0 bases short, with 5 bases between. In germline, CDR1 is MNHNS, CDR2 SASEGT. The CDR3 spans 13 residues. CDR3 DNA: TGTGCCAGCAGTGACAGTCTGAACACTGAAGCTTTCTTT. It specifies CASSDSLNTEAFF.